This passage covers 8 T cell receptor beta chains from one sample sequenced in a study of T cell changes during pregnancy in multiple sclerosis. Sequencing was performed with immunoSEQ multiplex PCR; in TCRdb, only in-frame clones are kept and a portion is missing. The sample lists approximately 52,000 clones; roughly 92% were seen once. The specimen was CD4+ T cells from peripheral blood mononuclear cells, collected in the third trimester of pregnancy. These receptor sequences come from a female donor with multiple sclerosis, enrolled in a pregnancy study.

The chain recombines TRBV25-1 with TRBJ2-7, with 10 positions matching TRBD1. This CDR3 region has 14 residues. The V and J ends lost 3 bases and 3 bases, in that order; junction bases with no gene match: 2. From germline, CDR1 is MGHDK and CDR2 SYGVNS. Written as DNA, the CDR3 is TGTGCCAGCAGTGATCGGACAGGGGGCTACGAGCAGTACTTC. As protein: CASSDRTGGYEQYF.

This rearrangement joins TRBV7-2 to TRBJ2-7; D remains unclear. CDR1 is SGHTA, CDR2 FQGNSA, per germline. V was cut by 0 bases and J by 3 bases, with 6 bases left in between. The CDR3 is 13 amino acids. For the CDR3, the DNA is TGTGCCAGCAGCTTAGCATCCAGCTACGAGCAGTACTTC. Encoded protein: CASSLASSYEQYF. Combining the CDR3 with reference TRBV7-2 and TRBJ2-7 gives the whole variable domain GAGVSQSPSNKVTEKGKDVELRCDPISGHTALYWYRQSLGQGLEFLIYFQGNSAPDKSGLPSDRFSAERTGGSVSTLTIQRTQQEDSAVYLCASSLASSYEQYFGPGTRLTVT.

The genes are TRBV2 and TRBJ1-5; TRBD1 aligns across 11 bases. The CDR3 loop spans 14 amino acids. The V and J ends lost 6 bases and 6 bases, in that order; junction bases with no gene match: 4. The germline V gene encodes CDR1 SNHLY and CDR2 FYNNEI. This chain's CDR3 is CASRRDRGSQPQHF. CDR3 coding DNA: TGTGCCAGCAGGCGGGACAGGGGGTCTCAGCCCCAGCATTTT.

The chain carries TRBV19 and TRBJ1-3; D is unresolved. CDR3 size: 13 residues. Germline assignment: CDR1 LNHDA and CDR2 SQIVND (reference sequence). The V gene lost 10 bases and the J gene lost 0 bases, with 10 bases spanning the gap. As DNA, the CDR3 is TGTGCCACCTCGACTGTCTCTGGAAACACCATATATTTT. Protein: CATSTVSGNTIYF.

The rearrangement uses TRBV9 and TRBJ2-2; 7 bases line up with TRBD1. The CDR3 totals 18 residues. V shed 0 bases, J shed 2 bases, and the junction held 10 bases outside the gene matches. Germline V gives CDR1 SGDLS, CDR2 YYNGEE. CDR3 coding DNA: TGTGCCAGCAGCGTAGGCAATCCAGGGACAGTTAACACCGGGGAGCTGTTTTTT. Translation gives CASSVGNPGTVNTGELFF.

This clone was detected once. This CDR3 is CASSLWGAEAFF. As DNA, the CDR3 is TGTGCCAGCAGCTTATGGGGGGCTGAAGCTTTCTTT. V and J are TRBV7-9 and TRBJ1-1, with D tentatively TRBD1 (5 bases). This CDR3 is built from 12 residues. Germline CDR1 and CDR2: SEHNR and FQNEAQ (reference sequence). V gave up 2 bases and J gave up 6 bases, with 7 bases separating them.

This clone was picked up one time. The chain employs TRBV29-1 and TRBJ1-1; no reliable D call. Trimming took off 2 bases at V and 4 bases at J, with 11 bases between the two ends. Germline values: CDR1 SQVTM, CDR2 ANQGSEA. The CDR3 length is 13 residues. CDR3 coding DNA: TGCAGCGTTGAACTCCGGGCGGGCACTGAAGCTTTCTTT. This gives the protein CSVELRAGTEAFF.

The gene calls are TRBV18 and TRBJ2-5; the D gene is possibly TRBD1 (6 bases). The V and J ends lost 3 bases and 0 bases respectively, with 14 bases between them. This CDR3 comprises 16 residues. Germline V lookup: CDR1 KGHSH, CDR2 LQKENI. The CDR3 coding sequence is TGTGCCAGCTCACCCTACCGCCGGGACAACCAAGAGACCCAGTACTTC. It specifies CASSPYRRDNQETQYF.